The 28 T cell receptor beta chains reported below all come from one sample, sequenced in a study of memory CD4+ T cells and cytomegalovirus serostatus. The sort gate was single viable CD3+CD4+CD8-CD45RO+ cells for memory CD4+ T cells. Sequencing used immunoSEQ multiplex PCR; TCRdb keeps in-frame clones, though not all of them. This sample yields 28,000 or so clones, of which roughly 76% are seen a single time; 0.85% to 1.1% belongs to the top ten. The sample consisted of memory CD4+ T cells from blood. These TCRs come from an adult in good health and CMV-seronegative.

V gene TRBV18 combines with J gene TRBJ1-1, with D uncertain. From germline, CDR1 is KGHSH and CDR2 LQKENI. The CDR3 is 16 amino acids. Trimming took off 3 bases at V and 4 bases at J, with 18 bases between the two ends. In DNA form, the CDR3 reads TGTGCCAGCTCACCGACTTTGGACCGTCGGAGCACTGAAGCTTTCTTT. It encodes CASSPTLDRRSTEAFF.

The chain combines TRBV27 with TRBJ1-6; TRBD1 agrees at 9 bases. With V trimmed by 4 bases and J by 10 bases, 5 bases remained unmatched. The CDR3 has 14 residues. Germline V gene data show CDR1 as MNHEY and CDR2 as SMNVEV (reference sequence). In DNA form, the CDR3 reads TGTGCCAGCAGTTGGACAGGGGAAGGCTCACCCCTCCACTTT. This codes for CASSWTGEGSPLHF.

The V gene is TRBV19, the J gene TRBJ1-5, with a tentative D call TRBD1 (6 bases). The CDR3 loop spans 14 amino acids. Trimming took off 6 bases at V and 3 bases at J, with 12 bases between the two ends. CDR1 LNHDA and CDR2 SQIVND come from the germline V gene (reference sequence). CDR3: CASSQQGSNQPQHF. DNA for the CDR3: TGTGCCAGTAGCCAACAGGGTTCCAATCAGCCCCAGCATTTT. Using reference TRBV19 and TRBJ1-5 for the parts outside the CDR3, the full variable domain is DGGITQSPKYLFRKEGQNVTLSCEQNLNHDAMYWYRQDPGQGLRLIYYSQIVNDFQKGDIAEGYSVSREKKESFPLTVTSAQKNPTAFYLCASSQQGSNQPQHFGDGTRLSIL.

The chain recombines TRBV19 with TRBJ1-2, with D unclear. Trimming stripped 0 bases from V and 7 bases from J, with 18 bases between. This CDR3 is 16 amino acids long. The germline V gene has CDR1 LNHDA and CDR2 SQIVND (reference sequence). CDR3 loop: CASSIEADPSLPGYTF. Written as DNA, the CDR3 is TGTGCCAGTAGTATAGAAGCGGACCCTTCCCTCCCTGGCTACACCTTC.

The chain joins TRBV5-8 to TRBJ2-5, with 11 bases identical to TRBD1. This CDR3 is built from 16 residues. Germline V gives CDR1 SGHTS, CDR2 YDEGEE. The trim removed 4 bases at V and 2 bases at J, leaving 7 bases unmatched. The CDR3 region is CASSMGQGVGQETQYF. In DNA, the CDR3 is TGTGCCAGCAGCATGGGACAGGGGGTCGGACAAGAGACCCAGTACTTC.

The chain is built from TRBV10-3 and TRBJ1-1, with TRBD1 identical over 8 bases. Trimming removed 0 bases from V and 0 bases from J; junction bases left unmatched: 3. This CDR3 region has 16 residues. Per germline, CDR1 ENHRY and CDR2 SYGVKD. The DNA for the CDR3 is TGTGCCATCAGTGAGTCTCAGGGGGCAGTGAACACTGAAGCTTTCTTT. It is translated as CAISESQGAVNTEAFF.

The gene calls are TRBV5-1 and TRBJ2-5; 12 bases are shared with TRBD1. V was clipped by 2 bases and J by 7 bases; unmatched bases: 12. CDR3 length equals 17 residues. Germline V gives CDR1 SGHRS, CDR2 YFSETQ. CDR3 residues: CASSFSEPGQGARTQYF. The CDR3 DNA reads TGCGCCAGCAGCTTCTCTGAACCGGGACAGGGGGCTAGGACCCAGTACTTC. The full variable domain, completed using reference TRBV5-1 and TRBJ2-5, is KAGVTQTPRYLIKTRGQQVTLSCSPISGHRSVSWYQQTPGQGLQFLFEYFSETQRNKGNFPGRFSGRQFSNSRSEMNVSTLELGDSALYLCASSFSEPGQGARTQYFGPGTRLLVL.

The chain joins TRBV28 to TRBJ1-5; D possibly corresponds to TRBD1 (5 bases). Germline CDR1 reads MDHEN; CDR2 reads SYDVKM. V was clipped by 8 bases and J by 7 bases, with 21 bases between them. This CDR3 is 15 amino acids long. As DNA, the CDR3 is TGTGCCAGCCAGACCCTAGCCGGGGGGGGACAGCCCCAGCATTTT. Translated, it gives CASQTLAGGGQPQHF.

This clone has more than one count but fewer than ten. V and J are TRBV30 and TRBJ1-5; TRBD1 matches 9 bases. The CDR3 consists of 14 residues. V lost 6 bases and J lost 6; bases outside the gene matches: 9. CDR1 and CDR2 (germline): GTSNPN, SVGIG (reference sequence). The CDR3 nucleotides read TGTGCCTGTAATACGGACAGGGGAGGTCAGCCCCAGCATTTT. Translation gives CACNTDRGGQPQHF.

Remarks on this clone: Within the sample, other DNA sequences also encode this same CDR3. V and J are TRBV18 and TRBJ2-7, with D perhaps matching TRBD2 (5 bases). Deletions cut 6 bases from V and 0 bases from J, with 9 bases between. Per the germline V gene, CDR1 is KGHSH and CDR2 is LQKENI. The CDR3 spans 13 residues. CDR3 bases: TGTGCCAGCTCCCCAGCGGCCTCCTACGAGCAGTACTTC. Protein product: CASSPAASYEQYF. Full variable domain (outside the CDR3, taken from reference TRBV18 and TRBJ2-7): NAGVMQNPRHLVRRRGQEARLRCSPMKGHSHVYWYRQLPEEGLKFMVYLQKENIIDESGMPKERFSAEFPKEGPSILRIQQVVRGDSAAYFCASSPAASYEQYFGPGTRLTVT.

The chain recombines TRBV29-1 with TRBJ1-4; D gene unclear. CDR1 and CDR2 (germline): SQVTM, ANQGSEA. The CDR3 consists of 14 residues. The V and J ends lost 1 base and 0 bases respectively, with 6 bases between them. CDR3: CSVEGTATNEKLFF. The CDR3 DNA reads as TGCAGCGTTGAAGGGACGGCAACTAATGAAAAACTGTTTTTT.

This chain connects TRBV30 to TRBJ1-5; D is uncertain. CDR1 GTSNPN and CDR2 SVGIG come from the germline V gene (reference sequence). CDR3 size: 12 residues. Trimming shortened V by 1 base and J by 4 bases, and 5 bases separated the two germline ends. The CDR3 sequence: CAWSGGNQPQHF. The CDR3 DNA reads TGTGCCTGGAGTGGAGGAAATCAGCCCCAGCATTTT. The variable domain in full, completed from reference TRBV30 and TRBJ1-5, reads SQTIHQWPATLVQPVGSPLSLECTVEGTSNPNLYWYRQAAGRGLQLLFYSVGIGQISSEVPQNLSASRPQDRQFILSSKKLLLSDSGFYLCAWSGGNQPQHFGDGTRLSIL.

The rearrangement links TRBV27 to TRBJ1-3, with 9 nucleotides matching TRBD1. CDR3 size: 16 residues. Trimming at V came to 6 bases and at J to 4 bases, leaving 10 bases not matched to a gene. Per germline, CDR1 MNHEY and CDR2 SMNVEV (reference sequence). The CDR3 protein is CASRPPTGGEGNTIYF. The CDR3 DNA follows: TGTGCCAGCAGGCCACCGACAGGGGGTGAGGGAAACACCATATATTTT.

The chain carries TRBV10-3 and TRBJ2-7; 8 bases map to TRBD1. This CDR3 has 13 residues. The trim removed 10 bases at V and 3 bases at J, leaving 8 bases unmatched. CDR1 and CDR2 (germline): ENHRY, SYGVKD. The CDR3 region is CASKGQANYEQYF. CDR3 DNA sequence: TGTGCCAGTAAGGGACAGGCGAACTACGAGCAGTACTTC.

CDR3 in amino acids: CASSNTEGGHEKLFF. CDR3 nucleotide sequence: TGTGCCAGTAGTAATACGGAAGGGGGCCATGAAAAACTGTTTTTT. This chain links TRBV19 with TRBJ1-4; TRBD1 matches 7 bases. Germline-derived CDR1 and CDR2 are LNHDA and SQIVND (reference sequence). The CDR3 length is 15 residues. V trimming: 4 bases; J trimming: 6 bases; junction bases outside the gene matches: 8.

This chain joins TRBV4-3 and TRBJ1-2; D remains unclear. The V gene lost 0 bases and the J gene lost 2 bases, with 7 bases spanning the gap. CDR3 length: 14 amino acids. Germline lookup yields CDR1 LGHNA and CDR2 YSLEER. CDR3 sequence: CASSQELLNYGYTF. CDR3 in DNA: TGCGCCAGCAGCCAAGAATTGCTCAACTATGGCTACACCTTC.

This chain's CDR3 is CASSRQGLFAESSGNTIYF. DNA for the CDR3: TGTGCCAGCAGCCGACAGGGATTGTTCGCTGAGAGCTCTGGAAACACCATATATTTT. The rearrangement uses TRBV7-9 and TRBJ1-3; 7 bases map to TRBD1. V was clipped by 5 bases and J by 0 bases; unmatched bases: 16. Germline V gives CDR1 SEHNR, CDR2 FQNEAQ (reference sequence). The CDR3 runs to 19 residues.

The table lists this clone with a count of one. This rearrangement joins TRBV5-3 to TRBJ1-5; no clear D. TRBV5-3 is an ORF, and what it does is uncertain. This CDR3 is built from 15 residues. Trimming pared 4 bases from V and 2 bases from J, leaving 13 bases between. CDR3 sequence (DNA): TGTGCCAGAAGCCCCCCGGGGAGGCGCAATCAGCCCCAGCATTTT. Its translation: CARSPPGRRNQPQHF.

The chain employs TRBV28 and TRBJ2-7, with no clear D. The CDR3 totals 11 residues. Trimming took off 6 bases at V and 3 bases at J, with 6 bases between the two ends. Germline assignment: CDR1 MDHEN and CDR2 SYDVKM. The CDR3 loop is CASRTLYEQYF. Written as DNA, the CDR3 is TGTGCCAGCAGAACCCTCTACGAGCAGTACTTC.

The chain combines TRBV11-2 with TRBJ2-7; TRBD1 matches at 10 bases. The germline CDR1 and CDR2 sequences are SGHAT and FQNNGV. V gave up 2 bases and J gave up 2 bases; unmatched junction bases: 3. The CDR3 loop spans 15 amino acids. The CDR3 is CASSLLGTGAYEQYF. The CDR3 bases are TGTGCCAGCAGCTTACTCGGGACAGGGGCCTACGAGCAGTACTTC.

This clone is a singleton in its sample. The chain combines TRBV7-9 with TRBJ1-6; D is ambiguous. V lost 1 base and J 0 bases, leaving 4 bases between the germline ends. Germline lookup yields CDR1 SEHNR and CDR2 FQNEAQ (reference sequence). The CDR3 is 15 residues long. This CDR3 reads CASSLDSSYNSPLHF. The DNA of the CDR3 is TGTGCCAGCAGCTTAGACAGCTCCTATAATTCACCCCTCCACTTT.

This CDR3 reads CSVGPGTADQPQHF. CDR3 nucleotides: TGCAGCGTCGGACCCGGGACAGCGGATCAGCCCCAGCATTTT. The chain carries TRBV29-1 and TRBJ1-5, with 7 nucleotides matching TRBD1. CDR1 is SQVTM and CDR2 is ANQGSEA in the germline V gene. The length of the CDR3 is 14 residues. V lost 6 bases to trimming and J lost 5 bases; unmatched junction nucleotides: 10. Complete variable domain (other parts from reference TRBV29-1 and TRBJ1-5): SAVISQKPSRDICQRGTSLTIQCQVDSQVTMMFWYRQQPGQSLTLIATANQGSEATYESGFVIDKFPISRPNLTFSTLTVSNMSPEDSSIYLCSVGPGTADQPQHFGDGTRLSIL.

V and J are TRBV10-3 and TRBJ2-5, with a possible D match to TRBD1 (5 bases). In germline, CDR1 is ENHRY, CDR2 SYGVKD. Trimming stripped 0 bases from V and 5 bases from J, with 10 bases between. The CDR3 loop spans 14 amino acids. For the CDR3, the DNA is TGTGCCATCAGTGAGTCAGGGGCCCAGGAGACCCAGTACTTC. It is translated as CAISESGAQETQYF.

The CDR3 DNA sequence: TGCGCCAGCAGCTTGGGTGGGACTAGCGGGAGCCATGAGCAGTTCTTC. This gives the protein CASSLGGTSGSHEQFF. The chain couples TRBV5-1 to TRBJ2-1; 14 bases agree with TRBD2. V dropped 0 bases and J dropped 8; count of bases not matched to a gene: 4. This CDR3 has 16 amino acids. Germline V gene lookup returns CDR1 SGHRS and CDR2 YFSETQ.

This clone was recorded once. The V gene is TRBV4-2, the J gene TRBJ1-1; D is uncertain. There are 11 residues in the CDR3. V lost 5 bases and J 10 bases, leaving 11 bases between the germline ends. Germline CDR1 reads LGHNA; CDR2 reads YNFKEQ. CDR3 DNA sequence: TGTGCCAGCAGCTCACTGGGTCCAGCTTTCTTT. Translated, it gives CASSSLGPAFF.

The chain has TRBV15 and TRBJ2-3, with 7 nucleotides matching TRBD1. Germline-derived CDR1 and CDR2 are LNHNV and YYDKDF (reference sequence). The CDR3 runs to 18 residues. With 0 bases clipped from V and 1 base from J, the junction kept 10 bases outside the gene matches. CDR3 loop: CATSRDSTTGTGTDTQYF. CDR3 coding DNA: TGTGCCACCAGCAGAGATAGCACAACTGGGACAGGCACAGATACGCAGTATTTT.

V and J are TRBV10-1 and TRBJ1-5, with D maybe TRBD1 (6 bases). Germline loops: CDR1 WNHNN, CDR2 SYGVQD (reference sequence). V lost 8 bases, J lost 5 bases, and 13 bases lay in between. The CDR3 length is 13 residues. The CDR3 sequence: CASSQGLDQPQHF. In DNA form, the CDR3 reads TGCGCCAGCTCCCAGGGGTTGGATCAGCCCCAGCATTTT.

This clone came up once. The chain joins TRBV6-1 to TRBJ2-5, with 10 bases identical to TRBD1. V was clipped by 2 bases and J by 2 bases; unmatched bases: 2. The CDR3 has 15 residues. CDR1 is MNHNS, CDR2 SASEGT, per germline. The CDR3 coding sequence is TGTGCCAGCAGTGAATTGGGACAGGGGCAAGAGACCCAGTACTTC. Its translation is CASSELGQGQETQYF.